This T cell receptor beta chain was documented in a study of shared clonotypes between healthy human individuals. Germline V gene data show CDR1 as MDHEN and CDR2 as SYDVKM. This CDR3 comprises 14 residues. V lost 2 bases to trimming and J lost 6 bases, with 10 bases between them. Clones were sequenced by immunoSEQ multiplex PCR, and TCRdb holds only the in-frame ones, with some missing. The sample includes around 1.9 million clones, approximately 94% of them seen just once. The naive CD8 fraction comprised CD45RO-negative cells positively selected for CCR7 and excluded terminally differentiated effector memory CD45RA+ cells.

The chain recombines TRBV28 with TRBJ2-2; D possibly uses TRBD1 or TRBD2 (6 bases each). Material for sequencing was naive CD8+ T cells from PBMCs. This receptor was taken from a man aged 18 to 30 in good health. Some clones in this sample may be carry-over from other donors' samples. CDR3 loop: CASSLTGGPGELFF. CDR3 nucleotides: TGTGCCAGCAGTTTAACCGGGGGCCCCGGGGAGCTGTTTTTT.